This T cell receptor (beta chain) was documented in a study of T cell responses to AZD1222 COVID-19 vaccine. General study points: Baseline serology detected seropositivity in only 5 to 7 AZD1222 recipients. Repertoire sampling happened only post peak T cell response. Donors were mostly white British, more females; clonal diversity possibly underestimated.

Sequencing used immunoSEQ multiplex PCR; TCRdb keeps in-frame clones, though not all of them. The sample comprises 65,000 to 70,000 clones, 83% of which are singletons, and under 8% rests with the top ten. As regards this clone: No antigen is known for it.

The CDR3 contains 13 residues. Germline values: CDR1 MNHNS, CDR2 SASEGT. V lost 3 bases and J lost 3, with 8 bases in between. The chain recombines TRBV6-1 with TRBJ1-2; possibly TRBD1 for D (6 bases). The sample was peripheral blood, taken 28 days after the second AZD1222 dose. This TCR was recovered from an adult who received the AZD1222 COVID-19 vaccine. This CDR3 is CASSETGDYGYTF. The CDR3, as DNA: TGTGCCAGCAGTGAGACAGGTGACTATGGCTACACCTTC.